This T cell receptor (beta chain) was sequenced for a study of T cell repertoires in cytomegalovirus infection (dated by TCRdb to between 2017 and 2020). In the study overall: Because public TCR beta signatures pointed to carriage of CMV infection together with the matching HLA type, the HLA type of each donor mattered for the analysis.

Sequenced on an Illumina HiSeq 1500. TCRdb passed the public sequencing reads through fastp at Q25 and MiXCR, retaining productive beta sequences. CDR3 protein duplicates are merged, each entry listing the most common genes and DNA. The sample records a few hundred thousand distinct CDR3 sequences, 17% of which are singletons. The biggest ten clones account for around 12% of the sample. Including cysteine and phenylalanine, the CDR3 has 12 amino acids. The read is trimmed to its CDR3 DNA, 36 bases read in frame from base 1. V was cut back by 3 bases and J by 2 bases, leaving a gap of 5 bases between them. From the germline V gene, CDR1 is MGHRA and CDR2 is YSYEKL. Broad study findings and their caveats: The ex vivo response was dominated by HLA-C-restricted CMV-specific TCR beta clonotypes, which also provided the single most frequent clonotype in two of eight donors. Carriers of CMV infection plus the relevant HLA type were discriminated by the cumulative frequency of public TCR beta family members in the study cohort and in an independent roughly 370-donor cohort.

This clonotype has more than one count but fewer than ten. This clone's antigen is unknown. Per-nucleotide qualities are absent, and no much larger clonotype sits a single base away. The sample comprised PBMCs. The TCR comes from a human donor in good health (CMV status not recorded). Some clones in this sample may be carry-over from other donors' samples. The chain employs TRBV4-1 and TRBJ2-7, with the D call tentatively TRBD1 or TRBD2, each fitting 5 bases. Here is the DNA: TGCGCCAGCAGCCAGGGGGCCTACGAGCAGTACTTC. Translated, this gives CASSQGAYEQYF.